This T cell receptor beta chain appears in the sequencing data of a study of blood T cell repertoires in COVID-19. Germline trimming cut 6 bases from V and 3 bases from J; bases unmatched to any gene: 8. Germline lookup yields CDR1 WNHNN and CDR2 SYGVQD (reference sequence). This CDR3 has 18 amino acids. Profiling relied on immunoSEQ multiplex PCR, and the TCRdb table lists in-frame clones only, not all of them. The data show approximately 280,000 clones, almost 90% seen once. The genes are TRBV10-1 and TRBJ2-2; 15 nucleotides agree with TRBD2. Sample: PBMCs or T cells enriched from blood (not recorded which). The sequence was obtained from a woman aged 18 to 35 with acute COVID-19. For the CDR3, the DNA is TGCGCCAGCAGGGAAGGACTAGCGGGAGGGTGGGACACCGGGGAGCTGTTTTTT. Translating it yields CASREGLAGGWDTGELFF.